The sequence of this TCR beta chain was determined in a study of neurological immune-mediated disorders. TCRdb processed the 5' RACE reads anew with MiXCR; each CDR3 protein has one entry. Here the sample spans 40,000 to 50,000 distinct CDR3 sequences, 10% being singletons. This clonotype showed up many times. V lost 2 bases and J 2 bases, leaving 6 bases between the germline ends. The length of the CDR3 is 14 residues. Germline V gives CDR1 SGHTA, CDR2 FQGTGA. The receptor was isolated from a woman aged 40 to 50 with HTLV-1-associated myelopathy (HAM/TSP). This chain uses TRBV7-3 with TRBJ2-2, with D unresolved. The material sequenced was PBMCs. Here the CDR3 DNA reads TGTGCCAGCAGCTTAGGGCTAAACACCGGGGAGCTGTTTTTT. Translation gives CASSLGLNTGELFF.